This passage covers 10 T cell receptor beta chains from one sample sequenced in a study of beta chain features in type 1 diabetes. Expressed TCRB transcripts were sequenced, since all the RNA that had been isolated was reverse transcribed. The table came from immunoSEQ multiplex PCR; TCRdb's copy has only in-frame clones and leaves some out. This table holds around 600,000 clones, roughly 12% found once. No antigen has been identified for these receptors. Study outcomes and limitations: Type 1 diabetes patients showed a moderate but significant shortening of TCRB CDR3s in all four CD4+ subsets.

The specimen sequenced was naive CD4+ T cells from blood. The receptors were sampled from a man between 25 and 39 years old with type 1 diabetes.

This clone was detected only a few times. This sequence joins TRBV7-9 and TRBJ2-5; 8 bases line up with TRBD2. CDR1 is SEHNR, CDR2 FQNEAQ, per germline (reference sequence). The CDR3 is 16 residues long. Trimming removed 2 bases from V and 4 bases from J; junction bases left unmatched: 9. The CDR3, as DNA: TGTGCCAGCAGCTTACTAGGGACTAGAATTGCAGAGACCCAGTACTTC. Amino acid sequence: CASSLLGTRIAETQYF. Filled out from reference TRBV7-9 and TRBJ2-5, the complete variable domain reads DTGVSQNPRHKITKRGQNVTFRCDPISEHNRLYWYRQTLGQGPEFLTYFQNEAQLEKSRLLSDRFSAERPKGSFSTLEIQRTEQGDSAMYLCASSLLGTRIAETQYFGPGTRLLVL.

V gene TRBV9 combines with J gene TRBJ2-3, with 9 nucleotides matching TRBD2. After removal of 6 bases from V and 6 bases from J, the junction contained 11 bases not matched to a gene. Germline V gene data show CDR1 as SGDLS and CDR2 as YYNGEE. The CDR3 extends over 15 amino acids. CDR3 sequence (DNA): TGTGCCAGCACCGGGACTAGCTATCCGGGGGATACGCAGTATTTT. Its protein is CASTGTSYPGDTQYF.

The J gene is TRBJ1-5, the V gene TRBV7-2; 7 bases agree with TRBD1. The CDR3 is 14 residues long. CDR1 is SGHTA and CDR2 is FQGNSA in the germline V gene. Trimming at V came to 5 bases and at J to 2 bases, leaving 3 bases not matched to a gene. The CDR3 region is CASSDRVGNQPQHF. For the CDR3, the DNA is TGTGCCAGCAGCGACAGGGTCGGCAATCAGCCCCAGCATTTT.

This chain links TRBV12-5 with TRBJ2-2; TRBD1 agrees at 7 bases. This CDR3 spans 14 amino acids. After removal of 6 bases from V and 4 bases from J, the junction contained 5 bases not matched to a gene. The germline CDR1 and CDR2 sequences are LGHNT and FRNRAP. This CDR3 reads CASGKQGITGELFF. The CDR3 DNA follows: TGTGCTAGTGGCAAACAGGGGATCACCGGGGAGCTGTTTTTT.

The sample holds a few counts of this clone. CDR3 coding DNA: TGCAGCGTCTGTTACCTAAGGGAGAGGGAGACCCAGTACTTC. This translates into CSVCYLRERETQYF. The rearrangement links TRBV29-1 to TRBJ2-5; maybe TRBD2 (5 bases). In germline, CDR1 is SQVTM, CDR2 ANQGSEA. The CDR3 loop spans 14 amino acids. V lost 6 bases, J lost 5 bases, and 19 bases lay in between.

The chain has TRBV7-2 and TRBJ2-5, with 10 bases aligning to TRBD1. The CDR3 consists of 16 residues. Germline CDR1 reads SGHTA; CDR2 reads FQGNSA. The V and J ends lost 5 bases and 4 bases, in that order; junction bases with no gene match: 10. The CDR3, as DNA: TGTGCCAGCAGCCCGCGACAGGGGGCGATTGGAGAGACCCAGTACTTC. It is translated as CASSPRQGAIGETQYF.

The J gene is TRBJ1-2, the V gene TRBV4-2; D call uncertain. The CDR3 is made up of 16 amino acids. V was shortened by 0 bases and J by 7 bases, with 18 bases between the two germline ends. Germline V gene lookup returns CDR1 LGHNA and CDR2 YNFKEQ. The CDR3, as DNA: TGTGCCAGCAGCCAAGATCCCCCCGGAGCGGGCATTGGCTACACCTTC. This sequence encodes CASSQDPPGAGIGYTF.

The chain uses TRBV25-1 and TRBJ1-4, with 11 positions matching TRBD1. J was trimmed by 9 bases and V by 2 bases; bases with no gene match: 8. CDR3 size: 16 residues. CDR1 MGHDK and CDR2 SYGVNS come from the germline V gene. The CDR3 bases are TGTGCCAGCAGTGAAGAAGGGACAGGGGGAAGCAAAAAACTGTTTTTT. Encoded protein: CASSEEGTGGSKKLFF.

The V and J genes are TRBV14 and TRBJ1-1; the match to TRBD1 covers 10 bases. There are 15 residues in the CDR3. The V segment lost 1 base and the J segment 1 base; nucleotides outside the gene matches: 0. Germline CDR1 and CDR2: SGHDN and FVKESK. The CDR3 sequence is CASSQGDRGNTEAFF. The CDR3 region has the DNA TGTGCCAGCAGCCAAGGGGACAGGGGGAACACTGAAGCTTTCTTT. The full variable domain, its missing parts supplied by reference TRBV14 and TRBJ1-1, is EAGVTQFPSHSVIEKGQTVTLRCDPISGHDNLYWYRRVMGKEIKFLLHFVKESKQDESGMPNNRFLAERTGGTYSTLKVQPAELEDSGVYFCASSQGDRGNTEAFFGQGTRLTVV.

The sample holds a few counts of this clone. This chain uses TRBV5-1 with TRBJ2-6; D remains ambiguous. Trimming removed 3 bases from V and 2 bases from J, with 6 bases in between. CDR3 length: 14 residues. Germline-derived CDR1 and CDR2 are SGHRS and YFSETQ. CDR3: CASSYGAGANVLTF. CDR3 DNA sequence: TGCGCCAGCAGCTATGGAGCTGGGGCCAACGTCCTGACTTTC.